The clone carrying this T cell receptor beta chain was observed a single time. Its antigen is unidentified. This specimen belongs to a study of graft-versus-host responses after intestinal transplantation. Across the study: Isolated intestinal, liver-intestinal, or multivisceral transplants had been given to the recipients.

Study-level results: Those patients showing graft-donor T cell macrochimerism displayed high graft-versus-host to host-versus-graft clonal ratios in allografts. The authors found GvH clones in recipient marrow, some appearing first in ileum or blood.

V lost 5 bases and J lost 0, with 12 bases in between. Germline CDR1 is GTSNPN and CDR2 is SVGIG (reference sequence). The CDR3 runs 14 residues. Only in-frame clones appear in the TCRdb table, and some are missing; sequencing was by immunoSEQ multiplex PCR. The sample has some 140,000 clones; about nine tenths are singletons. This rearrangement joins TRBV30 to TRBJ2-3, with no clear D. The sequences come from unstimulated CD4+ T cells sorted from spleen or lymph node cells, collected before intestinal transplant. This clonotype was obtained from a human donor who received an intestinal transplant. As DNA, the CDR3 is TGTGCCTGGCAATACCCCGGAAGCACAGATACGCAGTATTTT. It translates to CAWQYPGSTDTQYF.